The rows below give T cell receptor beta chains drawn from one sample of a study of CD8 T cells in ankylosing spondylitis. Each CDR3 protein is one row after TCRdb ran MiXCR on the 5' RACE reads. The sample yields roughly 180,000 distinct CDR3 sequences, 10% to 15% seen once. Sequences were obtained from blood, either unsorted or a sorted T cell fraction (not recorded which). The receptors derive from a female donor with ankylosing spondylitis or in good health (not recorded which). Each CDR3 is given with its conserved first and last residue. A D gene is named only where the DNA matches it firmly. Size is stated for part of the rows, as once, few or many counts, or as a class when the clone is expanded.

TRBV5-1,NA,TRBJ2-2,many,TGCGCCAGCAGCTTGCGGTCGTACACCGGGGAGCTGTTTTTT,CASSLRSYTGELFF
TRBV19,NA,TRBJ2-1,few,TGTGCCAGTAGTATGCTCCAATCGTATGAGCAGTTCTTC,CASSMLQSYEQFF
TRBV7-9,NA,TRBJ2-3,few,TGTGCCAGCAGCTTGGAGGGTGATAATACGCAGTATTTT,CASSLEGDNTQYF
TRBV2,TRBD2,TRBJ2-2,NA,TGTGCCAGCAGTCGGGGTAGCGGGAGGTCCGGGGAGCTGTTTTTT,CASSRGSGRSGELFF
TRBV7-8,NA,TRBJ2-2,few,TGTGCCAGCAGCTTAGGGGGTGGGGGAGCGAACACCGGGGAGCTGTTTTTT,CASSLGGGGANTGELFF
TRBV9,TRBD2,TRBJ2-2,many,TGTGCCAGCAGCCCTAGCGGGATAAACACCGGGGAGCTGTTTTTT,CASSPSGINTGELFF
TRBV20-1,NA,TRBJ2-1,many,TGCAGTGCTAAAAACAATGAGCAGTTCTTC,CSAKNNEQFF
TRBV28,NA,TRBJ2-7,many,TGTGCCAGCAAATCCCCCTCGGAGAGCTCCTACGAGCAGTACTTC,CASKSPSESSYEQYF
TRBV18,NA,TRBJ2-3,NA,TGTGCCAGCTCACCACCGGCTAGGGCGCTGGATACGCAGTATTTT,CASSPPARALDTQYF
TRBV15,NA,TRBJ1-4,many,TGTGCCACCAGCAGCCAGGACAGCAGAAAACTGTTTTTT,CATSSQDSRKLFF
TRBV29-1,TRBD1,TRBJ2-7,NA,TGCAGCGTTTCAGCAGGGGGCAGAGGTATGAGCACCGAGCAGTACTTC,CSVSAGGRGMSTEQYF
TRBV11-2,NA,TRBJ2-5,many,TGTGCCAGCAGCTTAGCGGCAGAGGGGACCCAGTACTTC,CASSLAAEGTQYF
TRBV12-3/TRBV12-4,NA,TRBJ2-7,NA,TGTGCCAGCAGTTTCCCAGGGGTTGGTGAGCAGTACTTC,CASSFPGVGEQYF
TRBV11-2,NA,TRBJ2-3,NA,TGTGCCAGCAACAATGGGCGGCCACCAGATACGCAGTATTTT,CASNNGRPPDTQYF
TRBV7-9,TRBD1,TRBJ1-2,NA,TGTGCCAGCAGCCGCTGGGGGACAGTAGAACTGGATGGCTACACCTTC,CASSRWGTVELDGYTF
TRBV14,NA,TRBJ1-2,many,TGTGCCAGCAGCCCCCAAGGGGCCTATGGCTACACCTTC,CASSPQGAYGYTF
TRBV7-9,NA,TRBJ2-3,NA,TGTGCCAGCAGCACCCAGGCCCCCCTACTAGAGTATTTT,CASSTQAPLLEYF
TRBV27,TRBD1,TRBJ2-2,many,TGTGCCAGCAGACAGGGGGCGACGAGGAAGCTGTTTTTT,CASRQGATRKLFF
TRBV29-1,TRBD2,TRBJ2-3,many,TGCAGCTCTAGACTAGCGAACATCGCAGATACGCAGTATTTT,CSSRLANIADTQYF
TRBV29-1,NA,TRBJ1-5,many,TGCAGCGCCGGACTTCCGACCCAGGGACAGCCCCAGCATTTT,CSAGLPTQGQPQHF
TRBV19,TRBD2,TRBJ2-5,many,TGTGCCAGTAGTCCTCTAGCGGAGCAAGAGACCCAGTACTTC,CASSPLAEQETQYF
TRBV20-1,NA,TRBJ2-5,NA,TGCAGTGCTAGAGTCCAAGAGACCCAGTACTTC,CSARVQETQYF
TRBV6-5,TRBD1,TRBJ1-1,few,TGTGCCAGCAGTAACCCCGGACAGGGAGGAACTGAAGCTTTCTTT,CASSNPGQGGTEAFF
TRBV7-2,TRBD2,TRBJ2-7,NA,TGTGCCAGCAGCCTCCGGGACTATACCTACGAGCAGTACTTC,CASSLRDYTYEQYF
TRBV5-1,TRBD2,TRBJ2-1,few,TGCGCCAGCAGCTTGGGGATTAGCGGGACTGAGCAGTTCTTC,CASSLGISGTEQFF
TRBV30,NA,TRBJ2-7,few,TGTGCCTGGAGCGTGGGGACCCGGACCTACGAGCAGTACTTC,CAWSVGTRTYEQYF
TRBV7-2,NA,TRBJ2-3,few,TGTGCCAGCAGCTCTGGGCGAACAGTAGATACGCAGTATTTT,CASSSGRTVDTQYF
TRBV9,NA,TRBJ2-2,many,TGTGCCAGCAGCGTAGATGTAGGGGAGCTGTTTTTT,CASSVDVGELFF
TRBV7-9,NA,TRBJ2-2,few,TGTGCCAGTTGGCCCGGGGAGCTGTTTTTT,CASWPGELFF
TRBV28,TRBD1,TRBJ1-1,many,TGTGCCAGCATAGGACAGGGGTATGCTGAAGCTTTCTTT,CASIGQGYAEAFF
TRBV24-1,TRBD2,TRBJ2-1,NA,TGTGCCACCAGTGATCCAAGCGGGAGGGCCCCGGATGAGCAGTTCTTC,CATSDPSGRAPDEQFF
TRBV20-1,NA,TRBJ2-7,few,TGCAGTGCTGGGAGTCCCCCTTCCTACGAGCAGTACTTC,CSAGSPPSYEQYF
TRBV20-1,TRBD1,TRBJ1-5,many,TGCAGTGCCACCTGGGACAGGAGGAATCAGCCCCAGCATTTT,CSATWDRRNQPQHF
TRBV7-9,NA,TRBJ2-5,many,TGTGCCAGCAGCGGCAGGATAGGTGGGACCCAGTACTTC,CASSGRIGGTQYF
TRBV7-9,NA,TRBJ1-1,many,TGTGCCGGAGGGGACACTGAAGCTTTCTTT,CAGGDTEAFF
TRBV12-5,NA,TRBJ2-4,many,TGTGCTAGTGGTCTGGGACGGCTAGCCAAAAACATTCAGTACTTC,CASGLGRLAKNIQYF
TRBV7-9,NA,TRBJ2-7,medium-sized,TGTGCCAGCACCCGGACTGAGCTCTCGAACTACGAGCAGTACTTC,CASTRTELSNYEQYF
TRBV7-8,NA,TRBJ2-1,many,TGTGCCAGCAGCTTAGAAAGGGGAGGTGAGCAGTTCTTC,CASSLERGGEQFF
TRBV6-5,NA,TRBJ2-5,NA,TGTGCCAGCAGTTCCCGCATGACCCAGTACTTC,CASSSRMTQYF
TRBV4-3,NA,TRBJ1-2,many,TGCGCCAGCAGCCAAGATCGAGGAGCCAGAGCCTTAGGCTACACCTTC,CASSQDRGARALGYTF